The 28 T cell receptor beta chains below come from one sample, sequenced in a study of blood T cell repertoires in COVID-19. TCRdb's copy holds only in-frame clones and misses some; the assay was immunoSEQ multiplex PCR. The profile shows 170,000 or so clones, around 87% of them singletons. The sample comprised PBMCs or T cells enriched from blood (not recorded which). The receptors here all came from a woman in her 50s who had recovered from COVID-19.

The V and J genes are TRBV10-1 and TRBJ1-3; TRBD1 is a possible D gene (6 bases). The germline V gene encodes CDR1 WNHNN and CDR2 SYGVQD (reference sequence). The CDR3 sequence is 13 residues long. V dropped 7 bases and J dropped 7 bases, with 14 bases sitting between them. Here the CDR3 reads CASTIGQKNTIYF. In nucleotides, the CDR3 is TGCGCCAGCACAATTGGACAGAAGAACACCATATATTTT.

The CDR3 nucleotides read TGTGCCAGCAGCTTAGGAAGCCCGGAGGCCAATCAGCCCCAGCATTTT. This gives the protein CASSLGSPEANQPQHF. The chain has TRBV7-2 and TRBJ1-5; D is uncertain. The V and J ends lost 1 base and 3 bases respectively, with 13 bases between them. This CDR3 has 16 residues. Germline CDR1 is SGHTA and CDR2 is FQGNSA.

This chain links TRBV5-1 with TRBJ2-1; TRBD1 matches 9 bases. V lost 3 bases to trimming and J lost 10 bases; unmatched junction nucleotides: 11. The CDR3 runs to 15 residues. Germline V gives CDR1 SGHRS, CDR2 YFSETQ. The CDR3 loop reads CASSSTGTGNKEQFF. CDR3 DNA: TGCGCCAGCAGCTCAACCGGGACAGGGAATAAGGAGCAGTTCTTC.

V is TRBV5-4 and J is TRBJ1-6, with a tentative D call TRBD1 (6 bases). Germline CDR1 and CDR2: SGHNT and YYREEE (reference sequence). This CDR3 spans 14 amino acids. Trimming removed 2 bases at V and 6 bases at J, with 9 bases between. CDR3 sequence (DNA): TGTGCCAGCAGCTTCGGACAGATTAATTCACCCCTCCACTTT. Amino acid sequence: CASSFGQINSPLHF.

The chain joins TRBV4-1 to TRBJ2-7; D possibly corresponds to TRBD2 (6 bases). Germline-derived CDR1 and CDR2 are MGHRA and YSYEKL. V was trimmed by 0 bases and J by 3 bases, leaving 15 bases between them. This CDR3 contains 16 residues. The DNA for the CDR3 is TGCGCCAGCAGCCAAGAGTTCGCCTGGGGGGACTACGAGCAGTACTTC. The encoded protein is CASSQEFAWGDYEQYF.

This chain joins TRBV21-1 and TRBJ1-4; TRBD1, the table's D call, was not compared with the DNA. TRBV21-1 is flagged as a pseudogene. The CDR3 has 17 amino acids. CDR3 nucleotide sequence: TGTGCCACCGACTACCGGGACAGGGCCATTTGTGGTGAAAAACTGTTTTTT. Translating gives CATDYRDRAICGEKLFF.

V usage is TRBV29-1 and J usage is TRBJ1-2, with TRBD1 matching over 12 bases. The germline gives CDR1 SQVTM, CDR2 ANQGSEA. V shed 7 bases, J shed 7 bases, and the junction held 10 bases outside the gene matches. The CDR3 is 14 amino acids. The CDR3 here is CSAWDRGRLGGYTF. CDR3 DNA sequence: TGCAGCGCTTGGGACAGGGGGCGCTTGGGTGGCTACACCTTC. Combining the CDR3 with reference TRBV29-1 and TRBJ1-2 gives the whole variable domain SAVISQKPSRDICQRGTSLTIQCQVDSQVTMMFWYRQQPGQSLTLIATANQGSEATYESGFVIDKFPISRPNLTFSTLTVSNMSPEDSSIYLCSAWDRGRLGGYTFGSGTRLTVV.

V gene TRBV7-9 combines with J gene TRBJ2-7, with D possibly TRBD1 on 6 matching bases. The CDR3 sequence is 14 residues long. Germline loops: CDR1 SEHNR, CDR2 FQNEAQ (reference sequence). V was cut by 7 bases and J by 3 bases, with 16 bases left in between. CDR3 DNA sequence: TGTGCCAGCATCGGGACAAATTATAACTACGAGCAGTACTTC. Its translation: CASIGTNYNYEQYF. Full variable domain (outside the CDR3, taken from reference TRBV7-9 and TRBJ2-7): DTGVSQNPRHKITKRGQNVTFRCDPISEHNRLYWYRQTLGQGPEFLTYFQNEAQLEKSRLLSDRFSAERPKGSFSTLEIQRTEQGDSAMYLCASIGTNYNYEQYFGPGTRLTVT.

The chain uses TRBV6-2 or TRBV6-3 and TRBJ1-5; D is perhaps TRBD1 (5 bases). The CDR3 has 14 amino acids. Germline V gene data show CDR1 as MNHEY and CDR2 as SVGEGT. Deletions cut 2 bases from V and 6 bases from J, with 11 bases between. CDR3 DNA: TGTGCCAGCAGTTACAGGGGTTTGGGTCAGCCCCAGCATTTT. The encoded protein is CASSYRGLGQPQHF.

This clone appeared a single time. The rearrangement joins TRBV9 to TRBJ2-5, with D possibly matching TRBD2 (6 bases). Germline values: CDR1 SGDLS, CDR2 YYNGEE. V was pared by 0 bases and J by 4 bases, with 13 bases between. There are 15 residues in the CDR3. The CDR3 DNA sequence: TGTGCCAGCAGCGTAGGTGCCGGGGGAAGAGAGACCCAGTACTTC. It translates to CASSVGAGGRETQYF.

This chain uses TRBV6-4 with TRBJ1-2, with a possible D match to TRBD1 (6 bases). V was shortened by 0 bases and J by 8 bases, with 13 bases between the two germline ends. CDR1 is MRHNA, CDR2 SNTAGT, per germline. The CDR3 totals 14 residues. The CDR3 loop is CASSDSAGARGYTF. In DNA, the CDR3 is TGTGCCAGCAGTGACTCGGCAGGGGCTCGGGGCTACACCTTC.

The chain joins TRBV18 to TRBJ2-3, with TRBD1 identical over 10 bases. CDR3 length: 17 residues. Germline V CDR1 and CDR2: KGHSH, LQKENI. J gave up 6 bases and V 0 bases, and 9 bases lay outside the gene matches. The CDR3 DNA reads as TGTGCCAGCTCACCACCGGCCCCTGGACAGGGGGGGGATACGCAGTATTTT. Its translation: CASSPPAPGQGGDTQYF.

The rearrangement links TRBV24-1 to TRBJ2-7; 9 bases agree with TRBD1. V dropped 6 bases and J dropped 6; count of bases not matched to a gene: 5. The CDR3 contains 13 residues. CDR1 is KGHDR and CDR2 is SFDVKD in the germline V gene. The CDR3 region has the DNA TGTGCCACCAGTCCCGGGACAGGGTCCGAGCAGTACTTC. It is translated as CATSPGTGSEQYF.

This chain connects TRBV6-2 or TRBV6-3 to TRBJ2-7; 8 nucleotides line up with TRBD2. The V and J ends lost 5 bases and 5 bases, in that order; junction bases with no gene match: 8. In germline, CDR1 is MNHEY, CDR2 SVGEGT. The CDR3 has 14 residues. The DNA of the CDR3 is TGTGCCAGCAGTACACCCGGGACTAGAGACGAGCAGTACTTC. It specifies CASSTPGTRDEQYF.

The chain carries TRBV3-1 (or the pseudogene TRBV3-2) and TRBJ1-3; possibly TRBD1 for D (6 bases). This CDR3 is built from 15 residues. The ends were cut back, 7 bases at V and 5 bases at J, with 18 bases in the middle. Germline V CDR1 and CDR2: LGHDT, YNNKEL (reference sequence). CDR3 in amino acids: CASTLKGDGRNTIYF. For the CDR3, the DNA is TGTGCCAGCACCCTTAAGGGGGACGGACGAAACACCATATATTTT.

The chain uses TRBV30 and TRBJ1-2; 8 bases are shared with TRBD1. Germline V gives CDR1 GTSNPN, CDR2 SVGIG (reference sequence). There are 13 residues in the CDR3. The ends lost 3 bases at V and 2 bases at J; junction bases unmatched: 2. Here the CDR3 DNA reads TGTGCCTGGAGGGACAGGGTAAACTATGGCTACACCTTC. It yields the protein CAWRDRVNYGYTF.

This clone was counted only a few times. The CDR3 coding sequence is TGTGCCAGCAGCCTCAGGGTTTCCGGGGAGCTGTTTTTT. It codes for CASSLRVSGELFF. The chain has TRBV5-5 and TRBJ2-2, with D perhaps TRBD1 (5 bases). Deletions cut 4 bases from V and 6 bases from J, with 10 bases between. Germline V CDR1 and CDR2: SGHKS, YYEKEE (reference sequence). The CDR3 has 13 residues.

This clone appeared once. The genes are TRBV5-6 and TRBJ2-3; D ambiguous. The CDR3 is made up of 13 amino acids. Trimming removed 2 bases at V and 2 bases at J, with 6 bases between. From germline, CDR1 is SGHDT and CDR2 YYEEEE. For the CDR3, the DNA is TGTGCCAGCAGCTTAGCCTCCACAGATACGCAGTATTTT. This codes for CASSLASTDTQYF.

This chain uses TRBV21-1 with TRBJ1-5. TRBV21-1 is a pseudogene. The CDR3 totals 15 residues. The CDR3 region is CASSAREGSNQPQHF. The CDR3 DNA reads as TGTGCCAGCAGCGCCAGGGAGGGGAGCAATCAGCCCCAGCATTTT.

The chain couples TRBV11-3 to TRBJ2-7, with 8 nucleotides matching TRBD1. V lost 4 bases to trimming and J lost 2 bases; unmatched junction nucleotides: 7. Germline CDR1 SGHNT, CDR2 YENEEA. This CDR3 spans 15 amino acids. CDR3 sequence reads: CASSSQGGRTYEQYF. DNA of the CDR3: TGTGCCAGCAGCTCACAGGGGGGAAGGACCTACGAGCAGTACTTC.

The chain links TRBV2 to TRBJ1-1; perhaps TRBD1 as D (6 bases). Deletions cut 9 bases from V and 4 bases from J, with 12 bases between. Germline assignment: CDR1 SNHLY and CDR2 FYNNEI. The CDR3 has 12 residues. The CDR3 sequence is CASQGLGTEAFF. CDR3 nucleotides: TGTGCCAGTCAGGGGTTGGGCACTGAAGCTTTCTTT.

CDR3 DNA: TGTGCCAGCAGCCACCGAGCGACTAGACGTATATCCGGGGAGCTGTTTTTT. This codes for CASSHRATRRISGELFF. V and J are TRBV7-2 and TRBJ2-2; TRBD2 is a possible D gene (6 bases). Germline assignment: CDR1 SGHTA and CDR2 FQGNSA. Trimming cost V 5 bases and J 6 bases, with 22 bases left between them. The length of the CDR3 is 17 residues.

This clone came up a few times. The V call is TRBV9, the J call TRBJ1-6, with D unclear. Deletions cut 5 bases from V and 7 bases from J, with 13 bases between. Germline CDR1 is SGDLS and CDR2 is YYNGEE. The CDR3 runs to 14 residues. The CDR3 bases are TGTGCCAGCAGTCGGCAGGTCGACAATTCACCCCTCCACTTT. This codes for CASSRQVDNSPLHF.

This chain connects TRBV19 to TRBJ2-6; unclear D gene. From germline, CDR1 is LNHDA and CDR2 SQIVND (reference sequence). Trimming took off 4 bases at V and 2 bases at J, with 9 bases between the two ends. There are 15 residues in the CDR3. Here the CDR3 reads CASSTYRAGANVLTF. The CDR3 nucleotides read TGTGCCAGTAGTACCTACAGAGCTGGGGCCAACGTCCTGACTTTC.

This clone was recorded only once. This sequence joins TRBV27 and TRBJ1-1; TRBD1 agrees at 9 bases. The CDR3 sequence is 12 residues long. The V gene's germline CDR1 is MNHEY and CDR2 SMNVEV (reference sequence). V gave up 7 bases and J gave up 7 bases; unmatched junction bases: 4. This CDR3 is CASIKGQGEAFF. The CDR3 region has the DNA TGTGCCAGCATTAAGGGACAGGGTGAAGCTTTCTTT.

V gene TRBV11-1 combines with J gene TRBJ1-1, with D perhaps matching TRBD1 (6 bases). Germline V lookup: CDR1 SGHAT, CDR2 FQDESV (reference sequence). The CDR3 consists of 15 residues. Deletions cut 2 bases from V and 0 bases from J, with 10 bases between. The chain's CDR3 is CASSLSPGVNTEAFF. Here the CDR3 DNA reads TGTGCCAGCAGCTTAAGTCCAGGGGTGAACACTGAAGCTTTCTTT.

V usage is TRBV5-1 and J usage is TRBJ2-2, with 9 bases identical to TRBD1. The germline CDR1 and CDR2 sequences are SGHRS and YFSETQ. The V and J ends lost 4 bases and 4 bases, in that order; junction bases with no gene match: 8. The CDR3 totals 16 residues. The CDR3 DNA reads TGCGCCAGCAGCAACCGGGACAGGGTGGTCACCGGGGAGCTGTTTTTT. Amino acids: CASSNRDRVVTGELFF.

The gene calls are TRBV6-2 or TRBV6-3 and TRBJ2-7; D unclear. The CDR3 extends over 11 amino acids. Trimming took 2 bases from V and 8 from J, leaving 7 bases between them. In germline, CDR1 is MNHEY, CDR2 SVGEGT. In nucleotides, the CDR3 is TGTGCCAGCAGTTACAATCAAAAGCAGTACTTC. Amino acid sequence: CASSYNQKQYF.